The 12 T cell receptor beta chains below come from one sample, sequenced in a study of blood T cells in healthy people across ages. Primed by a sample-barcoded 5' primer and a J-beta primer mix, a second PCR proceeded for roughly 7 to 12 cycles. TCRdb reanalysed the 5' RACE reads using MiXCR and keeps one entry per CDR3 protein. This table holds about 2 million distinct CDR3 sequences, 40% to 55% found once. Source material: blood. Receptor source: a woman aged 40 to 50 in good health.

The chain has TRBV28 and TRBJ2-7; no definite D call. The ends were cut back, 5 bases at V and 2 bases at J, with 13 bases in the middle. The CDR3 totals 14 residues. Germline loops: CDR1 MDHEN, CDR2 SYDVKM. For the CDR3, the DNA is TGTGCCAGCAGTCCCCTGACGTCTACCTACGAGCAGTACTTC. Its translation is CASSPLTSTYEQYF.

The CDR3: CASSEAGTGNYGYTF. CDR3 bases: TGTGCCAGCAGTGAGGCAGGGACAGGGAACTATGGCTACACCTTC. The chain carries TRBV25-1 and TRBJ1-2; TRBD1 aligns across 9 bases. The CDR3 consists of 15 residues. J gave up 2 bases and V 3 bases, and 4 bases lay outside the gene matches. The germline V gene has CDR1 MGHDK and CDR2 SYGVNS.

Comments on this clonotype: One end of the junction does not line up with germline, which may come from a read error. The chain carries TRBV7-4 and TRBJ2-5; D might be TRBD2 (6 bases). Gene TRBJ2-7 matches the end of the DNA better, so the J call may be wrong. The CDR3 has 15 amino acids. Germline V gene data show CDR1 as SGHVT and CDR2 as SQSDAQ. The chain's CDR3 is CASSVAPAGGYEQYF. DNA of the CDR3: TGTGCCAGCAGCGTAGCTCCAGCGGGTGGATACGAGCAGTACTTC.

This clonotype came up a few times. The rearrangement uses TRBV7-2 and TRBJ1-4; no definite D call. Trimming removed 3 bases from V and 5 bases from J, with 7 bases in between. The CDR3 has 13 residues. Germline CDR1 and CDR2: SGHTA and FQGNSA. CDR3 sequence (DNA): TGTGCCAGCAGCTTCGGGCCGAATGAAAAACTGTTTTTT. Residues: CASSFGPNEKLFF.

The V gene is TRBV27, the J gene TRBJ2-7, with D possibly called TRBD1 or TRBD2 (5 bases each). Trimming cost V 5 bases and J 4 bases, with 12 bases left between them. This CDR3 contains 13 residues. Germline CDR1 and CDR2: MNHEY and SMNVEV (reference sequence). The CDR3 nucleotides read TGTGCCAGCAGTCGGGGCCTCGTGTACGAGCAGTACTTC. Its translation: CASSRGLVYEQYF.

The chain carries TRBV25-1 and TRBJ2-6; possible D gene TRBD1, 6 bases. Germline V CDR1 and CDR2: MGHDK, SYGVNS. The V end was cut by 3 bases, the J end by 4 bases, with 13 bases between. The CDR3 has 16 residues. The CDR3 loop reads CASSDQTGMGANVLTF. In nucleotides, the CDR3 is TGTGCCAGCAGTGACCAAACAGGGATGGGGGCCAACGTCCTGACTTTC.

This clonotype was observed a few times. The chain is built from TRBV12-3 or TRBV12-4 and TRBJ1-2, with unresolved D. The CDR3 has 12 amino acids. V was pared by 4 bases and J by 8 bases, with 11 bases between. CDR3 nucleotides: TGTGCCAGCAGTTCCGCCTTACGGGGCTACACCTTC. The encoded protein is CASSSALRGYTF.

A few counts support this clonotype. The chain links TRBV6-2 or TRBV6-3 to TRBJ2-3, with D perhaps matching TRBD2 (5 bases). CDR3 length equals 17 residues. Looked up from germline, CDR1 is MNHEY and CDR2 is SVGEGT. V was cut by 2 bases and J by 0 bases, with 15 bases left in between. The chain's CDR3 is CASSYPLIPGSTDTQYF. The CDR3 coding sequence is TGTGCCAGCAGTTACCCCTTGATACCGGGGAGCACAGATACGCAGTATTTT.

This clonotype has just a few counts. V is TRBV7-2 and J is TRBJ2-6; D possibly corresponds to TRBD1 (6 bases). Trimming took off 5 bases at V and 4 bases at J, with 15 bases between the two ends. This CDR3 region has 16 residues. CDR1 is SGHTA and CDR2 is FQGNSA in the germline V gene. This CDR3 is CASSQSAGAGANVLTF. The CDR3, as DNA: TGTGCCAGCAGCCAATCGGCAGGGGCCGGGGCCAACGTCCTGACTTTC.

On this clonotype: At one of its ends the junction is not consistent with the germline gene, which may arise from a read error. This chain uses TRBV7-2 with TRBJ2-4; D might be TRBD2 (6 bases). In germline, CDR1 is SGHTA, CDR2 FQGNSA. The CDR3 loop spans 15 amino acids. The CDR3 DNA follows: TGTGCCAGCATCTTACCGGGCGGCCTATCGGGAGTGCAGTACTTC. This sequence encodes CASILPGGLSGVQYF. Filled out from reference TRBV7-2 and TRBJ2-4, the complete variable domain reads GAGVSQSPSNKVTEKGKDVELRCDPISGHTALYWYRQSLGQGLEFLIYFQGNSAPDKSGLPSDRFSAERTGGSVSTLTIQRTQQEDSAVYLCASILPGGLSGVQYFGAGTRLSVL.

The chain is built from TRBV14 and TRBJ2-1; no clear D. This CDR3 comprises 15 residues. Looked up from germline, CDR1 is SGHDN and CDR2 is FVKESK. Trimming removed 1 base at V and 3 bases at J, with 10 bases between. Here the CDR3 reads CASSQVAGFYNEQFF. DNA for the CDR3: TGTGCCAGCAGCCAAGTTGCAGGTTTCTACAATGAGCAGTTCTTC. Full variable domain (rest looked up from reference TRBV14 and TRBJ2-1): EAGVTQFPSHSVIEKGQTVTLRCDPISGHDNLYWYRRVMGKEIKFLLHFVKESKQDESGMPNNRFLAERTGGTYSTLKVQPAELEDSGVYFCASSQVAGFYNEQFFGPGTRLTVL.

CDR3 sequence (DNA): TGCAGCGTCGACAGCAGTTACAATGAGCAGTACTTC. This sequence encodes CSVDSSYNEQYF. The chain combines TRBV29-1 with TRBJ2-1; D is perhaps TRBD1 (5 bases). The better agreement between TRBJ2-7 and the DNA end casts doubt on the J call. Germline values: CDR1 SQVTM, CDR2 ANQGSEA. This CDR3 spans 12 amino acids.